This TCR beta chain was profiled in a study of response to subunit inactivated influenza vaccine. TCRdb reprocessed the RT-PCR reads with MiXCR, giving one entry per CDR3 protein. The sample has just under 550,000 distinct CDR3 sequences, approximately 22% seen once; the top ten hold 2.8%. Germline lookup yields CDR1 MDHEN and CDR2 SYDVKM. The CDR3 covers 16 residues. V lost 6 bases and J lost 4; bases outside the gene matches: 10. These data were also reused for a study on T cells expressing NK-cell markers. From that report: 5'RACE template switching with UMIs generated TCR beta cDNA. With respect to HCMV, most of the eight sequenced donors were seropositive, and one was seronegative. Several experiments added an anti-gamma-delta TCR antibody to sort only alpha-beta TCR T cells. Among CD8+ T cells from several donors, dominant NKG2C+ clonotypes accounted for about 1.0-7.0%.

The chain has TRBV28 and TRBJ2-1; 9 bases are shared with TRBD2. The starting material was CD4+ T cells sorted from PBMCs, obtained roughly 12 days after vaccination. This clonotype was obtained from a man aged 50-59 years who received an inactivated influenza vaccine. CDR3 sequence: CASSRGGTSSYNEQFF. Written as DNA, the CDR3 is TGTGCCAGCAGCCGGGGGGGGACTAGCTCGTACAATGAGCAGTTCTTC. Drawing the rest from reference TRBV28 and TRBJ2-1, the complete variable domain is DVKVTQSSRYLVKRTGEKVFLECVQDMDHENMFWYRQDPGLGLRLIYFSYDVKMKEKGDIPEGYSVSREKKERFSLILESASTNQTSMYLCASSRGGTSSYNEQFFGPGTRLTVL.